This T cell receptor (beta chain) was captured in a study of shared clonotypes between healthy human individuals. Overall study context: With ages of 18 to 49, the donors were two women and three men. Overall study results and limits: A handful of donors held about 5% of naive CD4 clonotypes in common.

Trimming stripped 5 bases from V and 3 bases from J, with 13 bases between. Germline assignment: CDR1 LNHDA and CDR2 SQIVND (reference sequence). This CDR3 spans 14 amino acids. On this clone itself: The antigen is unknown.

The protocol was immunoSEQ multiplex PCR, while the TCRdb copy is restricted to in-frame clones and leaves out a portion. Of over 2 million clones in the sample, 95% were seen once. The receptor comes from a young man in good health. Input material: naive CD4+ T cells sorted from blood. The subset here: CD45RA+ positively selected. This sequence joins TRBV19 and TRBJ2-5; no reliable D call. The CDR3: CASSSSVAEETQYF. Written as DNA, the CDR3 is TGTGCCAGTAGTTCGTCAGTTGCAGAAGAGACCCAGTACTTC.